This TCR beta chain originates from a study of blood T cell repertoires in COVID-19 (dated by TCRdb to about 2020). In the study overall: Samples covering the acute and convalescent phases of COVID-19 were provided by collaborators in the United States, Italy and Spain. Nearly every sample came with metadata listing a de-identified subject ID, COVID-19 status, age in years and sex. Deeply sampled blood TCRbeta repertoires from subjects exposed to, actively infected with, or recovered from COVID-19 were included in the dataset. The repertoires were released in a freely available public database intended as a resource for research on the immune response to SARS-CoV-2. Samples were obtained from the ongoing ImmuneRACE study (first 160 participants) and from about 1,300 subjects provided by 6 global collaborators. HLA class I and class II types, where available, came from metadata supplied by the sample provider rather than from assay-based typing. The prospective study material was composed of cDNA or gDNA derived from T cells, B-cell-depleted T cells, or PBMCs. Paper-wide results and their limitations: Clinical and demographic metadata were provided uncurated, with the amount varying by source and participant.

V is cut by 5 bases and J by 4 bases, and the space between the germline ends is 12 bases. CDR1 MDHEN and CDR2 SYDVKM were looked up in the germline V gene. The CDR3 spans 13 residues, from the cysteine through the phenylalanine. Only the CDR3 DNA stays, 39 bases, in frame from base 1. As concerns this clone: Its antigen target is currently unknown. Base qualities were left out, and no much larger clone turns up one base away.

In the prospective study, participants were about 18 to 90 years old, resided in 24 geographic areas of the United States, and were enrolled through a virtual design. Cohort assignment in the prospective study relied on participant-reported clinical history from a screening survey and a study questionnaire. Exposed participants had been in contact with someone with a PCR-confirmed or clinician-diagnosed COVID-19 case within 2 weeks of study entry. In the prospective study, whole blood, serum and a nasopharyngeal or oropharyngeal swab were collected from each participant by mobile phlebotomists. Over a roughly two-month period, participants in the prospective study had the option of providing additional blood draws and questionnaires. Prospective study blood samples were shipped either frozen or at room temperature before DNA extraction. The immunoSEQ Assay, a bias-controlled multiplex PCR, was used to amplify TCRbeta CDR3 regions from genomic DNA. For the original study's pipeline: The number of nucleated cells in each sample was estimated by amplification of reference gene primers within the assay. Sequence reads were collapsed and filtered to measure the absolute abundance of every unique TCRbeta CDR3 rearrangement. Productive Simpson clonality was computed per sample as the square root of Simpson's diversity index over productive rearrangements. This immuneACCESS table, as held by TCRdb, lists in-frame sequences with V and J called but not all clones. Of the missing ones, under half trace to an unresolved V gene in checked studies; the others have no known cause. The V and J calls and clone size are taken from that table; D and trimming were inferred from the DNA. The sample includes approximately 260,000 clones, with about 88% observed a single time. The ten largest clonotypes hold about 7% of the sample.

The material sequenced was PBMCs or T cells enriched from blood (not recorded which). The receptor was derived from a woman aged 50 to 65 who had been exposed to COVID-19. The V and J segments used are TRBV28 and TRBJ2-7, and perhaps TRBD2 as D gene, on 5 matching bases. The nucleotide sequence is TGTGCCAGCAGTCTAGGGAGTAGGTACGAGCAGTACTTC. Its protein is CASSLGSRYEQYF.